A single T cell receptor beta chain is shown here with its context. Antigen: not known. The method was immunoSEQ multiplex PCR; TCRdb's version includes in-frame clones alone and lacks a portion of them. The profile shows fewer than 55,000 clones, nearly 80% of them singletons. This sample's time point: cycle 4 day 1 (C4D1), after less than seven weeks of nivolumab. Every patient relapsed after autologous stem cell transplantation, and brentuximab vedotin exposure varied. This sample was included in a study of PD-1 blockade in classical Hodgkin lymphoma. For the study at large: Administration of nivolumab to patients was at 3 mg/kg intravenously every 2 weeks.

General observations from the study: Exclusion covered patients beginning nivolumab under 1 year post-ASCT.

The CDR3 has 16 residues. V lost 0 bases to trimming and J lost 2 bases, with 14 bases between them. Germline loops: CDR1 GTSNPN, CDR2 SVGIG (reference sequence). Sequencing used peripheral blood mononuclear cells (PBMCs), obtained before the fourth cycle of nivolumab. The receptor comes from a human donor with classical Hodgkin lymphoma. J is TRBJ1-5 and V is TRBV30; D might be TRBD1 (6 bases). CDR3 sequence: CAWSVRGGVGNQPQHF. Here the CDR3 DNA reads TGTGCCTGGAGTGTAAGGGGGGGCGTAGGCAATCAGCCCCAGCATTTT.